This passage covers 26 T cell receptor beta chains from one sample sequenced in a study of cytomegalovirus exposure and HLA in healthy donors (TCRdb year 2017). Library prep was done by the immunoSEQ multiplex PCR assay. The multiplex PCR relied on a mix of 60 forward primers for TCR Vbeta segments and 13 reverse primers for TCR Jbeta segments. In its TCRdb copy, this immuneACCESS table keeps in-frame sequences only and misses some clones. Where compared with another copy, unresolved V genes explain less than half of these, and the others have no known cause. In all, the sample holds around 89,000 clones, and more than 65% of those were seen once. About 1.2% of the sample is taken by the ten largest. The sample comprised PBMCs. Every receptor here comes from a girl aged 2 to 9 in good health and CMV-seropositive.

The V call is TRBV6-5, the J call TRBJ1-1, with 7 bases fitting TRBD1. This CDR3 is 13 amino acids long. CDR1 and CDR2 (germline): MNHEY, SVGAGI. V shed 6 bases, J shed 4 bases, and the junction held 5 bases outside the gene matches. The CDR3 region is CASSDRASTEAFF. The CDR3 nucleotides read TGTGCCAGCAGCGACAGGGCGAGCACTGAAGCTTTCTTT.

This chain connects TRBV5-1 to TRBJ2-7; TRBD2 matches 8 bases. V lost 0 bases and J lost 2; bases outside the gene matches: 4. Germline V gene lookup returns CDR1 SGHRS and CDR2 YFSETQ. This CDR3 region has 15 residues. The CDR3 sequence is CASSLAGGAAYEQYF. The CDR3 DNA follows: TGCGCCAGCAGCTTGGCGGGGGGGGCGGCCTACGAGCAGTACTTC.

The chain carries TRBV28 and TRBJ1-6; 7 bases fit TRBD1. This CDR3 has 14 residues. Trimming at V came to 4 bases and at J to 14 bases, leaving 11 bases not matched to a gene. The germline gives CDR1 MDHEN, CDR2 SYDVKM. CDR3 amino acids: CASSYSANRGSLHF. The CDR3 DNA reads TGTGCCAGCAGTTACTCAGCAAACAGGGGATCCCTCCACTTT.

This rearrangement joins TRBV9 to TRBJ2-2; D is possibly TRBD1 (5 bases). The germline CDR1 and CDR2 sequences are SGDLS and YYNGEE. The CDR3 runs to 16 residues. V shed 1 base and J shed 0 bases, with 10 bases lying between them. The CDR3 reads CASSVHGASNTGELFF. The CDR3 bases are TGTGCCAGCAGCGTACATGGGGCATCGAACACCGGGGAGCTGTTTTTT.

The CDR3 sequence is CASSDSGGAGEKLFF. CDR3 DNA sequence: TGTGCCAGCAGTGACTCAGGGGGCGCGGGTGAAAAACTGTTTTTT. The J gene is TRBJ1-4, the V gene TRBV25-1; 8 nucleotides line up with TRBD1. Germline trimming cut 3 bases from V and 7 bases from J; bases unmatched to any gene: 7. Germline CDR1 is MGHDK and CDR2 is SYGVNS. The CDR3 covers 15 residues.

This chain joins TRBV7-2 and TRBJ2-1; D remains unclear. V shed 3 bases and J shed 6 bases, with 12 bases lying between them. This CDR3 comprises 14 residues. Germline assignment: CDR1 SGHTA and CDR2 FQGNSA. The CDR3 DNA sequence: TGTGCCAGCAGCTTTAGCCAGTCCCGCAATGAGCAGTTCTTC. This sequence encodes CASSFSQSRNEQFF.

The CDR3 is CASSPGLSGSEAFF. The CDR3 bases are TGTGCCAGCAGCCCTGGTCTAAGTGGTTCTGAAGCTTTCTTT. The chain joins TRBV7-3 to TRBJ1-1; D gene ambiguous. CDR3 length: 14 amino acids. Trimming removed 5 bases at V and 6 bases at J, with 16 bases between. Germline V CDR1 and CDR2: SGHTA, FQGTGA.

The rearrangement uses TRBV10-2 and TRBJ1-3; weak D call: TRBD1 (6 bases). V was pared by 1 base and J by 7 bases, with 8 bases between. The CDR3 length is 13 residues. CDR1 and CDR2 (germline): WSHSY, SAAADI. This chain's CDR3 is CASSELTGNTIYF. CDR3 DNA: TGCGCCAGCAGTGAGTTAACAGGGAACACCATATATTTT.

In this sample, this clone turned up a few times. The V call is TRBV4-1, the J call TRBJ1-5, with D unresolved. This CDR3 has 15 residues. The V gene's germline CDR1 is MGHRA and CDR2 YSYEKL. V was cut by 0 bases and J by 7 bases, with 13 bases left in between. This CDR3 reads CASSQESVPNQPQHF. The CDR3 DNA reads TGCGCCAGCAGCCAAGAGAGCGTACCCAACCAGCCCCAGCATTTT.

The chain employs TRBV27 and TRBJ1-1; TRBD1 agrees at 7 bases. V was clipped by 6 bases and J by 8 bases; unmatched bases: 15. This CDR3 has 15 residues. CDR1 is MNHEY and CDR2 is SMNVEV in the germline V gene (reference sequence). The CDR3 region is CASSLSTGTVPEAFF. CDR3 nucleotide sequence: TGTGCCAGCAGCCTATCGACAGGGACGGTTCCGGAAGCTTTCTTT.

This chain joins TRBV6-4 and TRBJ1-1, with D maybe TRBD1 (6 bases). Trimming left V 4 bases short and J 5 bases short, with 11 bases between. In germline, CDR1 is MRHNA, CDR2 SNTAGT. The CDR3 length is 13 residues. The CDR3 nucleotides are TGTGCCAGCAGTGTCAGGGGCGGAACTGAAGCTTTCTTT. Protein: CASSVRGGTEAFF.

V gene TRBV28 combines with J gene TRBJ1-2; D perhaps matches TRBD1 (6 bases). The germline CDR1 and CDR2 sequences are MDHEN and SYDVKM. The V gene lost 3 bases and the J gene lost 8 bases, with 16 bases spanning the gap. The CDR3 runs to 14 residues. CDR3 region: CASSFFRGSSGYTF. CDR3 in DNA: TGTGCCAGCAGTTTCTTCAGGGGATCGTCCGGCTACACCTTC.

The chain links TRBV5-1 to TRBJ2-1; 8 bases line up with TRBD2. This CDR3 comprises 15 residues. CDR1 and CDR2 from the germline V gene are SGHRS and YFSETQ. J gave up 7 bases and V 4 bases, and 10 bases lay outside the gene matches. The CDR3 coding sequence is TGCGCCAGCAGCCTAGGGACTAGTTTTGGGAATGAGCAGTTCTTC. Its protein product is CASSLGTSFGNEQFF.

The chain is built from TRBV30 and TRBJ1-1; D remains unclear. Germline CDR1 GTSNPN, CDR2 SVGIG (reference sequence). The germline V and J ends were trimmed by 5 bases and 5 bases, with 12 bases remaining between them. The length of the CDR3 is 12 residues. Here the CDR3 reads CAWGRDVTEAFF. Written as DNA, the CDR3 is TGTGCCTGGGGGAGGGATGTTACTGAAGCTTTCTTT.

The V gene is TRBV27, the J gene TRBJ2-6, with a possible D match to TRBD1 (6 bases). The CDR3 contains 17 residues. V lost 5 bases to trimming and J lost 0 bases, with 14 bases between them. The germline V gene encodes CDR1 MNHEY and CDR2 SMNVEV (reference sequence). This chain's CDR3 is CASSLTGNPSGANVLTF. The CDR3 nucleotides are TGTGCCAGCAGTCTAACAGGGAACCCCTCTGGGGCCAACGTCCTGACTTTC.

The chain links TRBV29-1 to TRBJ2-1; the D is unclear. The V gene's germline CDR1 is SQVTM and CDR2 ANQGSEA. V lost 4 bases, J lost 7 bases, and 14 bases lay in between. The CDR3 covers 13 residues. The CDR3 DNA reads TGCAGCGTTGCCCCCATCACTCTTAATGAGCAGTTCTTC. It yields the protein CSVAPITLNEQFF.

The chain carries TRBV7-9 and TRBJ2-7; no clear D gene. The CDR3 consists of 14 residues. The ends were cut back, 2 bases at V and 5 bases at J, with 13 bases in the middle. The germline gives CDR1 SEHNR, CDR2 FQNEAQ (reference sequence). The CDR3 spells CASSLPGFIHEQYF. The CDR3 bases are TGTGCCAGCAGCTTACCGGGTTTCATCCACGAGCAGTACTTC.

The J gene is TRBJ1-2, the V gene TRBV5-1; D is perhaps TRBD1 (5 bases). The CDR3 covers 14 residues. Trimming cost V 2 bases and J 3 bases, with 11 bases left between them. Germline V CDR1 and CDR2: SGHRS, YFSETQ. CDR3 DNA: TGCGCCAGCAGCTTAGGGCAGGGCGACTATGGCTACACCTTC. It yields the protein CASSLGQGDYGYTF.

In its sample, this clone was seen a few times. The CDR3: CASSPDRDYGYTF. The CDR3, as DNA: TGTGCCAGCTCTCCGGACAGGGACTATGGCTACACCTTC. This sequence joins TRBV18 and TRBJ1-2, with 8 bases identical to TRBD1. After removal of 6 bases from V and 3 bases from J, the junction contained 3 bases not matched to a gene. The germline gives CDR1 KGHSH, CDR2 LQKENI. The CDR3 extends over 13 amino acids.

The gene calls are TRBV19 and TRBJ1-5; D not resolved. V lost 7 bases and J lost 0, with 13 bases in between. The CDR3 loop spans 15 amino acids. The germline V gene has CDR1 LNHDA and CDR2 SQIVND (reference sequence). This CDR3 is CASTLEGYSNQPQHF. In DNA, the CDR3 is TGTGCCAGTACCCTTGAGGGCTATAGCAATCAGCCCCAGCATTTT. Complete variable domain (other parts from reference TRBV19 and TRBJ1-5): DGGITQSPKYLFRKEGQNVTLSCEQNLNHDAMYWYRQDPGQGLRLIYYSQIVNDFQKGDIAEGYSVSREKKESFPLTVTSAQKNPTAFYLCASTLEGYSNQPQHFGDGTRLSIL.

The chain links TRBV15 to TRBJ2-1; TRBD2 might be the D (6 bases). The CDR3 is 18 residues long. CDR1 LNHNV and CDR2 YYDKDF come from the germline V gene (reference sequence). Trimming left V 0 bases short and J 1 base short, with 16 bases between. CDR3 nucleotide sequence: TGTGCCACCAGCAGAGACTTCCCCGCAGCGGGTTCCTACAATGAGCAGTTCTTC. This encodes CATSRDFPAAGSYNEQFF.

The chain joins TRBV5-4 to TRBJ1-2; 10 bases fit TRBD1. CDR1 is SGHNT and CDR2 is YYREEE in the germline V gene (reference sequence). CDR3 length: 15 residues. Trimming took 6 bases from V and 4 from J; bases not matched to a gene: 9. CDR3 sequence reads: CASTTLDRGVYGYTF. The CDR3 bases are TGTGCCAGCACCACCCTGGACAGGGGGGTCTATGGCTACACCTTC.

The chain employs TRBV20-1 and TRBJ1-1; no clear D. The V end was cut by 5 bases, the J end by 10 bases, with 5 bases between. In germline, CDR1 is DFQATT, CDR2 SNEGSKA (reference sequence). The CDR3 runs to 8 residues. CDR3 DNA sequence: TGCAGTGCTGACTTAGCTTTCTTT. It translates to CSADLAFF.

The chain recombines TRBV29-1 with TRBJ2-1; 7 nucleotides line up with TRBD2. Per germline, CDR1 SQVTM and CDR2 ANQGSEA. Trimming took 7 bases from V and 3 from J; bases not matched to a gene: 3. The CDR3 extends over 12 amino acids. The CDR3 loop is CSARDYYNEQFF. The CDR3 DNA reads as TGCAGCGCACGGGACTACTACAATGAGCAGTTCTTC.

This sequence joins TRBV6-6 and TRBJ1-5; a possible D gene is TRBD1 (5 bases). There are 13 residues in the CDR3. Trimming left V 5 bases short and J 7 bases short, with 12 bases between. Germline values: CDR1 MNHNY, CDR2 SVGAGI (reference sequence). CDR3 nucleotide sequence: TGTGCCAGCAGTGGGGGGGGTTCCCAGCCCCAGCATTTT. Its protein product is CASSGGGSQPQHF.

This chain joins TRBV4-2 and TRBJ2-7; 10 nucleotides agree with TRBD1. The ends lost 3 bases at V and 5 bases at J; junction bases unmatched: 10. The length of the CDR3 is 16 residues. Germline V gene data show CDR1 as LGHNA and CDR2 as YNFKEQ. This CDR3 reads CASSHGPGQGRHEQYF. The CDR3 DNA is TGTGCCAGCAGCCATGGCCCGGGACAGGGGCGCCACGAGCAGTACTTC.